This is a list of T cell receptor beta chains from one sample in a study of blood T cells in healthy people across ages. One entry per CDR3 protein, called by TCRdb with MiXCR from the 5' RACE reads. The sample contains approximately 1.5 million distinct CDR3 sequences, less than 45% of which appear only once. Sequenced: blood. The source of these receptors is a young woman in good health. Both conserved end residues are part of each CDR3. The order of the fields is CDR3 protein, CDR3 DNA, J gene, V gene, D gene, CDR3 length, clone size. D genes are given only for firm matches. Not every row has a clone size; where given, it reads once, few, many or a size class.

cdr3_aa: CASSLGDVLYNEQFF
cdr3_nt: TGTGCCAGCAGCTTGGGTGATGTACTTTACAATGAGCAGTTCTTC
j_call: TRBJ2-1
v_call: TRBV5-6
d_call: -
cdr3_length: 15
clone_size: few

cdr3_aa: CSIEAGDLFDEQYF
cdr3_nt: TGCAGCATTGAAGCGGGGGACCTCTTCGATGAGCAGTACTTC
j_call: TRBJ2-7
v_call: TRBV29-1
d_call: TRBD2
cdr3_length: 14
clone_size: -

cdr3_aa: CASSQDRTGLYYGYTF
cdr3_nt: TGCGCCAGCAGCCAAGATCGGACAGGGCTTTACTATGGCTACACCTTC
j_call: TRBJ1-2
v_call: TRBV4-1
d_call: TRBD1
cdr3_length: 16
clone_size: many

cdr3_aa: CATSAGIGYEQYF
cdr3_nt: TGTGCCACCAGTGCTGGAATCGGCTACGAGCAGTACTTC
j_call: TRBJ2-7
v_call: TRBV24-1
d_call: -
cdr3_length: 13
clone_size: -

cdr3_aa: CASRIRDRVYTEAFF
cdr3_nt: TGTGCCAGCCGAATCCGGGACAGGGTTTACACTGAAGCTTTCTTT
j_call: TRBJ1-1
v_call: TRBV13
d_call: TRBD1
cdr3_length: 15
clone_size: -

cdr3_aa: CRDNVSEAFF
cdr3_nt: TGCAGGGATAACGTGTCTGAAGCTTTCTTT
j_call: TRBJ1-1
v_call: TRBV20-1
d_call: -
cdr3_length: 10
clone_size: -

cdr3_aa: CASSSSGGAFYNEQFF
cdr3_nt: TGCGCCAGCAGCTCCAGCGGGGGGGCCTTTTACAATGAGCAGTTCTTC
j_call: TRBJ2-1
v_call: TRBV5-1
d_call: TRBD2
cdr3_length: 16
clone_size: few

cdr3_aa: CASSAGLGTEAFF
cdr3_nt: TGCGCCAGCAGCGCGGGCCTGGGTACTGAAGCTTTCTTT
j_call: TRBJ1-1
v_call: TRBV4-1
d_call: -
cdr3_length: 13
clone_size: few

cdr3_aa: CAGSLEGQDVEQFF
cdr3_nt: TGTGCCGGCAGTTTAGAGGGGCAAGATGTGGAGCAGTTCTTC
j_call: TRBJ2-1
v_call: TRBV27
d_call: -
cdr3_length: 14
clone_size: -

cdr3_aa: CAVGRTGDPYNEQYF
cdr3_nt: TGTGCCGTGGGGCGAACGGGAGACCCCTACAATGAGCAGTACTTC
j_call: TRBJ2-7
v_call: TRBV27
d_call: -
cdr3_length: 15
clone_size: -

cdr3_aa: CASSPWTGSSNQPQHF
cdr3_nt: TGTGCCAGCAGTCCATGGACAGGGAGTAGCAATCAGCCCCAGCATTTT
j_call: TRBJ1-5
v_call: TRBV28
d_call: TRBD1
cdr3_length: 16
clone_size: -

cdr3_aa: CASSLSVRGYGYTF
cdr3_nt: TGTGCCAGCAGTTTATCCGTACGAGGGTATGGCTACACCTTC
j_call: TRBJ1-2
v_call: TRBV27
d_call: -
cdr3_length: 14
clone_size: few

cdr3_aa: CASSHGRRHSYNEQFF
cdr3_nt: TGTGCCAGCAGCCACGGTAGGCGCCACTCCTACAATGAGCAGTTCTTC
j_call: TRBJ2-1
v_call: TRBV7-2
d_call: -
cdr3_length: 16
clone_size: -

cdr3_aa: CASNVPPSGRKYF
cdr3_nt: TGTGCCAGCAACGTACCCCCTAGCGGGAGGAAGTACTTC
j_call: TRBJ2-7
v_call: TRBV5-6
d_call: TRBD2
cdr3_length: 13
clone_size: once

cdr3_aa: CASSYWAFGSGNTIYF
cdr3_nt: TGTGCCAGCAGTTACTGGGCTTTTGGCTCTGGAAACACCATATATTTT
j_call: TRBJ1-3
v_call: TRBV6-5
d_call: -
cdr3_length: 16
clone_size: few

cdr3_aa: CASRRTGKGEKLFF
cdr3_nt: TGTGCCAGCAGAAGGACAGGGAAAGGTGAAAAACTGTTTTTT
j_call: TRBJ1-4
v_call: TRBV6-5
d_call: TRBD1
cdr3_length: 14
clone_size: -

cdr3_aa: CASRRLPTYEQYF
cdr3_nt: TGTGCCAGCAGAAGACTACCAACCTACGAGCAGTACTTC
j_call: TRBJ2-7
v_call: TRBV6-5
d_call: -
cdr3_length: 13
clone_size: few

cdr3_aa: CASSFRAEYSPLHF
cdr3_nt: TGTGCCAGCAGTTTTCGGGCAGAGTATTCACCCCTCCACTTT
j_call: TRBJ1-6
v_call: TRBV12-3/TRBV12-4
d_call: -
cdr3_length: 14
clone_size: -

cdr3_aa: CASSQDLIHEQYF
cdr3_nt: TGTGCCAGCAGCCAAGATTTAATCCACGAGCAGTACTTC
j_call: TRBJ2-7
v_call: TRBV3-1
d_call: -
cdr3_length: 13
clone_size: -

cdr3_aa: CASSLATGTSNQPQHF
cdr3_nt: TGTGCCAGCAGTTTAGCGACAGGGACAAGCAATCAGCCCCAGCATTTT
j_call: TRBJ1-5
v_call: TRBV12-3/TRBV12-4
d_call: TRBD1
cdr3_length: 16
clone_size: few

cdr3_aa: CSARDISGQGMRYTF
cdr3_nt: TGCAGTGCTAGAGACATATCTGGACAGGGTATGCGCTACACCTTC
j_call: TRBJ1-2
v_call: TRBV20-1
d_call: TRBD1
cdr3_length: 15
clone_size: -

cdr3_aa: CSVYRGTEAFF
cdr3_nt: TGCAGTGTTTACAGGGGTACTGAAGCTTTCTTT
j_call: TRBJ1-1
v_call: TRBV20-1
d_call: TRBD1
cdr3_length: 11
clone_size: -

cdr3_aa: CACTGGLGQETQYF
cdr3_nt: TGTGCCTGCACCGGCGGACTAGGACAAGAGACCCAGTACTTC
j_call: TRBJ2-5
v_call: TRBV30
d_call: TRBD2
cdr3_length: 14
clone_size: -

cdr3_aa: CASSLVGGLGYGYTF
cdr3_nt: TGTGCCAGCAGTTTAGTTGGGGGACTTGGCTATGGCTACACCTTC
j_call: TRBJ1-2
v_call: TRBV12-3/TRBV12-4
d_call: -
cdr3_length: 15
clone_size: -

cdr3_aa: CSVEGELAGGPDEQYF
cdr3_nt: TGCAGCGTTGAAGGGGAACTAGCGGGGGGGCCAGATGAGCAGTACTTC
j_call: TRBJ2-7
v_call: TRBV29-1
d_call: TRBD2
cdr3_length: 16
clone_size: few

cdr3_aa: CVSSSPRNWDTEAFF
cdr3_nt: TGTGTCAGCAGCTCGCCGAGAAACTGGGACACTGAAGCTTTCTTT
j_call: TRBJ1-1
v_call: TRBV13
d_call: -
cdr3_length: 15
clone_size: -

cdr3_aa: CASSRMARTNTDTQYF
cdr3_nt: TGTGCCAGCAGCAGGATGGCACGGACCAACACAGATACGCAGTATTTT
j_call: TRBJ2-3
v_call: TRBV7-2
d_call: -
cdr3_length: 16
clone_size: -

cdr3_aa: CASSQDQSRTTGQYF
cdr3_nt: TGTGCCAGCAGCCAAGATCAATCTAGGACGACCGGGCAGTACTTC
j_call: TRBJ2-4
v_call: TRBV3-1
d_call: -
cdr3_length: 15
clone_size: once

cdr3_aa: CASSSNRGLDSPLHF
cdr3_nt: TGCGCCAGCAGCTCAAACAGGGGCTTGGATTCACCCCTCCACTTT
j_call: TRBJ1-6
v_call: TRBV6-2/TRBV6-3
d_call: TRBD1
cdr3_length: 15
clone_size: -

cdr3_aa: CSVETRQSLSTEAFF
cdr3_nt: TGCAGCGTTGAGACCCGCCAGAGCTTGAGCACTGAAGCTTTCTTT
j_call: TRBJ1-1
v_call: TRBV29-1
d_call: -
cdr3_length: 15
clone_size: -

cdr3_aa: CASSLSPRWGLQFF
cdr3_nt: TGTGCCAGCAGTTTATCGCCTAGGTGGGGTTTGCAGTTCTTC
j_call: TRBJ2-1
v_call: TRBV27
d_call: -
cdr3_length: 14
clone_size: -

cdr3_aa: CASSFGDRGLNTGELFF
cdr3_nt: TGTGCCAGCAGTTTTGGGGACAGGGGGCTGAACACCGGGGAGCTGTTTTTT
j_call: TRBJ2-2
v_call: TRBV12-3/TRBV12-4
d_call: TRBD1
cdr3_length: 17
clone_size: -

cdr3_aa: CASSSPATGYEQYF
cdr3_nt: TGTGCCAGCAGTTCCCCTGCAACGGGCTACGAGCAGTACTTC
j_call: TRBJ2-7
v_call: TRBV28
d_call: -
cdr3_length: 14
clone_size: -

cdr3_aa: CASSPVGGGTQYF
cdr3_nt: TGTGCCAGCAGCCCCGTAGGTGGGGGGACCCAGTACTTC
j_call: TRBJ2-5
v_call: TRBV2
d_call: -
cdr3_length: 13
clone_size: few

cdr3_aa: CASSVPGPRADTQYF
cdr3_nt: TGTGCCAGCAGCGTACCGGGGCCTCGGGCAGATACGCAGTATTTT
j_call: TRBJ2-3
v_call: TRBV9
d_call: -
cdr3_length: 15
clone_size: few

cdr3_aa: CATSEGTGLAGGNEQFF
cdr3_nt: TGTGCCACCAGTGAGGGCACGGGTTTAGCGGGAGGGAATGAGCAGTTCTTC
j_call: TRBJ2-1
v_call: TRBV24-1
d_call: TRBD2
cdr3_length: 17
clone_size: -

cdr3_aa: CASSRRGENQPQHF
cdr3_nt: TGTGCCAGCAGCCGCAGAGGGGAGAATCAGCCCCAGCATTTT
j_call: TRBJ1-5
v_call: TRBV6-2/TRBV6-3
d_call: -
cdr3_length: 14
clone_size: -

cdr3_aa: CASRVRGQMDGYTF
cdr3_nt: TGTGCCAGCAGAGTCAGGGGGCAAATGGATGGCTACACCTTC
j_call: TRBJ1-2
v_call: TRBV12-3/TRBV12-4
d_call: TRBD1
cdr3_length: 14
clone_size: few

cdr3_aa: CASSVSLAGVYEQYF
cdr3_nt: TGTGCCAGCAGTGTCTCCCTAGCGGGAGTTTACGAGCAGTACTTC
j_call: TRBJ2-7
v_call: TRBV12-3/TRBV12-4
d_call: TRBD2
cdr3_length: 15
clone_size: -

cdr3_aa: CASRAQVIHSYNEQFF
cdr3_nt: TGTGCCAGCAGAGCACAGGTAATCCATTCCTACAATGAGCAGTTCTTC
j_call: TRBJ2-1
v_call: TRBV6-1
d_call: -
cdr3_length: 16
clone_size: -

cdr3_aa: CASSLVSGGSSYEQYF
cdr3_nt: TGTGCCAGCAGCTTAGTATCGGGGGGCAGCTCCTACGAGCAGTACTTC
j_call: TRBJ2-7
v_call: TRBV7-9
d_call: -
cdr3_length: 16
clone_size: -

cdr3_aa: CASTSEGMGETQYF
cdr3_nt: TGTGCCAGCACCTCAGAAGGGATGGGGGAGACCCAGTACTTC
j_call: TRBJ2-5
v_call: TRBV11-2
d_call: -
cdr3_length: 14
clone_size: -